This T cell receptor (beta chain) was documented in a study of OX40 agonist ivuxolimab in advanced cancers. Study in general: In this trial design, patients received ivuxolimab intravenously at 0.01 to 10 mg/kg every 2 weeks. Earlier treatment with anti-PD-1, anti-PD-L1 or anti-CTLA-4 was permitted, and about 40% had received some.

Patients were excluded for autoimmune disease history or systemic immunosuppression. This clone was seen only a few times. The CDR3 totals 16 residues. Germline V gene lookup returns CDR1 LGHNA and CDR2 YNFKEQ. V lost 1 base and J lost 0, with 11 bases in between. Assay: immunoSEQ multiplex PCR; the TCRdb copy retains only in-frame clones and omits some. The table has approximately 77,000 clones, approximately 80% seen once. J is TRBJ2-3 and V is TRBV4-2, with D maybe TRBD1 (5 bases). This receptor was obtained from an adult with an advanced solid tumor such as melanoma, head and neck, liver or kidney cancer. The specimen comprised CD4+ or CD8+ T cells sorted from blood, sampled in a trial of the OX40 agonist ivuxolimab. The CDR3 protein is CASSQAQGASTDTQYF. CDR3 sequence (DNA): TGTGCCAGCAGCCAAGCGCAAGGGGCTAGCACAGATACGCAGTATTTT.